The entry below gives a single T cell receptor beta chain sequence along with its context. The sample is drawn from a study of blood T cell repertoires in COVID-19. Across the whole study: Sample material is recorded as cDNA or gDNA derived from T cells, B-cell-depleted T cells, or PBMCs.

Authors' data handling: Reference gene primer amplification gave estimated nucleated cell counts. Only in-frame clones appear in the TCRdb table, and some are missing; sequencing was by immunoSEQ multiplex PCR. D and trimming come from the DNA, and the V and J calls and clone size come from that table. The table lists about 350,000 clones, 88% of them singletons. From germline, CDR1 is KGHDR and CDR2 SFDVKD. V was shortened by 2 bases and J by 8 bases, with 8 bases between the two germline ends. The CDR3 is made up of 12 amino acids. The sample consisted of peripheral blood. This sequence joins TRBV24-1 and TRBJ1-2; possible D gene TRBD1, 6 bases. This TCR was recovered from a woman aged 70-85 years with COVID-19, enrolled during active disease. For the CDR3, the DNA is TGTGCCACCAGTGATTGGGACATAGGCTACACCTTC. Amino acids: CATSDWDIGYTF.